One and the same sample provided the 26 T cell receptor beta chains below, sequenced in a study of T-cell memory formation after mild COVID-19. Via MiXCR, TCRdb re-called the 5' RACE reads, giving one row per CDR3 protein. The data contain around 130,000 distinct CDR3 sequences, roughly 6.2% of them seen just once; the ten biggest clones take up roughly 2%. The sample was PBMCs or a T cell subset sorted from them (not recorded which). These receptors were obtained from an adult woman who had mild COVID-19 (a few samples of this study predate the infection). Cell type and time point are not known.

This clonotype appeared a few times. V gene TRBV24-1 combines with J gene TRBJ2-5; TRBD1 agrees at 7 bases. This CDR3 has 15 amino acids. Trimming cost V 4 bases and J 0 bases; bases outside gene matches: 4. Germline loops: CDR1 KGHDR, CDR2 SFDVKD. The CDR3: CATSDPGQYQETQYF. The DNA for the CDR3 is TGTGCCACCAGTGACCCGGGACAGTACCAAGAGACCCAGTACTTC.

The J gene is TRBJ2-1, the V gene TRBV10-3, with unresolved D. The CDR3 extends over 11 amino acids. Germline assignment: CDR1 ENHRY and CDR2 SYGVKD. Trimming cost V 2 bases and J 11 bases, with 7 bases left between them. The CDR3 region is CAISEGGQQFF. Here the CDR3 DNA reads TGTGCCATCAGTGAGGGTGGGCAGCAGTTCTTC.

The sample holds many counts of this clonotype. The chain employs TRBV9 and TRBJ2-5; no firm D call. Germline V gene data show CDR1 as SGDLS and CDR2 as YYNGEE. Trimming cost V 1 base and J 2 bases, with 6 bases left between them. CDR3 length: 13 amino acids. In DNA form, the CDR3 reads TGTGCCAGCAGCGTAAGCCCGCAAGAGACCCAGTACTTC. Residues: CASSVSPQETQYF. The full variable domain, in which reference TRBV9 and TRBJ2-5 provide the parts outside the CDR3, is DSGVTQTPKHLITATGQRVTLRCSPRSGDLSVYWYQQSLDQGLQFLIQYYNGEERAKGNILERFSAQQFPDLHSELNLSSLELGDSALYFCASSVSPQETQYFGPGTRLLVL.

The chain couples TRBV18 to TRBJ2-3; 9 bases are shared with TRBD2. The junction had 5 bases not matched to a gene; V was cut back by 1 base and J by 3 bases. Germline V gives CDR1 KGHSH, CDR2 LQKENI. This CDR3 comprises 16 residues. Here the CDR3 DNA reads TGTGCCAGCTCACCACTAGATCTAGCGGGGACAGATACGCAGTATTTT. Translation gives CASSPLDLAGTDTQYF.

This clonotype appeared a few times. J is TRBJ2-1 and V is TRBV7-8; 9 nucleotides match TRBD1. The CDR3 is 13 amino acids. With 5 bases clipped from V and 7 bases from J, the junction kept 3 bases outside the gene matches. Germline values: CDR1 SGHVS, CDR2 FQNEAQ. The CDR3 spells CASSRDRENEQFF. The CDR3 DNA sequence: TGTGCCAGCAGCAGGGACAGGGAAAATGAGCAGTTCTTC.

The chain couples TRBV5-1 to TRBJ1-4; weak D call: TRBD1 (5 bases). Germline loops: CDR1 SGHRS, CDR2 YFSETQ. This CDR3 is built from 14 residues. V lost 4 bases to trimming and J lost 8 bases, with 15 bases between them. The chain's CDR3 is CASSTRGAGEKLFF. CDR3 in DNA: TGCGCCAGCAGCACCCGGGGCGCCGGGGAAAAACTGTTTTTT.

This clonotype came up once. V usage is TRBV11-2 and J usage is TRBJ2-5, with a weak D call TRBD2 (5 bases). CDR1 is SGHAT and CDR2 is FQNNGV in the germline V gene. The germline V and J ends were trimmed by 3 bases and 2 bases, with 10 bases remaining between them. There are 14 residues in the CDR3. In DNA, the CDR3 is TGTGCCAGCAGCTTGAGAGCGGTGCAAGAGACCCAGTACTTC. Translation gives CASSLRAVQETQYF.

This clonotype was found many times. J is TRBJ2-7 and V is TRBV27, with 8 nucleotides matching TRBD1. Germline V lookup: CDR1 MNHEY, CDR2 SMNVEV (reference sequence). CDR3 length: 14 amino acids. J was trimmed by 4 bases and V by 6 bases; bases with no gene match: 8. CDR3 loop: CASSPLTGGYEQYF. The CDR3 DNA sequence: TGTGCCAGCAGCCCCCTTACAGGGGGATACGAGCAGTACTTC.

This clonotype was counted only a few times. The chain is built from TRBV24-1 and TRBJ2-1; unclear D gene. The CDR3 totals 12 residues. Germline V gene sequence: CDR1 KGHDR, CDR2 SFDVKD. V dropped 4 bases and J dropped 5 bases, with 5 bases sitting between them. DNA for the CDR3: TGTGCCACCAGTGACCCTGACAATGAGCAGTTCTTC. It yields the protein CATSDPDNEQFF.

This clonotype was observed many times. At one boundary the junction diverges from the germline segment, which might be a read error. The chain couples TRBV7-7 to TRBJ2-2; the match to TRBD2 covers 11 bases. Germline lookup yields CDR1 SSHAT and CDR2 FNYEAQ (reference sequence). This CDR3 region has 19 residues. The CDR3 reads CASSLLTSGMTRDTGELFF. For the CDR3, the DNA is TGTGCTAGCAGCTTACTGACTAGCGGGATGACGAGGGACACCGGGGAGCTGTTTTTT.

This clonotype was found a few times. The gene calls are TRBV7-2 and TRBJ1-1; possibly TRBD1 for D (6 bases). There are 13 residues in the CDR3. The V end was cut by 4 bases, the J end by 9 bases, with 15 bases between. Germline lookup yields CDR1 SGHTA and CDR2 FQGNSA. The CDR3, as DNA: TGTGCCAGCAGCTCGCTCGGACAGCTAAAAGCTTTCTTT. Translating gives CASSSLGQLKAFF.

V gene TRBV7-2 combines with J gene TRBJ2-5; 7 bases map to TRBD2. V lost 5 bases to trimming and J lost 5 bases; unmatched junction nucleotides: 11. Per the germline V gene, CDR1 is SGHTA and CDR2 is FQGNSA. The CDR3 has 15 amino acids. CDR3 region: CASSGPGLSTETQYF. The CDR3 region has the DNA TGTGCCAGCAGCGGCCCGGGACTAAGTACGGAGACCCAGTACTTC.

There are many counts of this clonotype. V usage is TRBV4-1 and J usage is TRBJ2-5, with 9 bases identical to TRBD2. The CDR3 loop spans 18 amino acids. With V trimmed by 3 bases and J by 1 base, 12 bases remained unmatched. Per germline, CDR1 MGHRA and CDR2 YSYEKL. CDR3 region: CASSHGPVERGVQETQYF. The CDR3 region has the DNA TGCGCCAGCAGCCATGGCCCCGTCGAGCGGGGGGTCCAAGAGACCCAGTACTTC.

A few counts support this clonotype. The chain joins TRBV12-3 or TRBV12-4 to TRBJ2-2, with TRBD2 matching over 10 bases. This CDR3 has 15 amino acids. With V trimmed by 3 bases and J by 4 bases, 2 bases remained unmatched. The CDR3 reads CASSFSGRATGELFF. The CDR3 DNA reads TGTGCCAGCAGTTTCAGCGGGAGGGCCACCGGGGAGCTGTTTTTT.

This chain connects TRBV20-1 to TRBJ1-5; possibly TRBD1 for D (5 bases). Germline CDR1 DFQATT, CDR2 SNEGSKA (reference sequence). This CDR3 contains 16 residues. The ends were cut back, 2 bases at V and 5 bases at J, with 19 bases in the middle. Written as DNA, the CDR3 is TGCAGTGCTAGACGGGACTCGGTCGGTTTTTATCAGCCCCAGCATTTT. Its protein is CSARRDSVGFYQPQHF.

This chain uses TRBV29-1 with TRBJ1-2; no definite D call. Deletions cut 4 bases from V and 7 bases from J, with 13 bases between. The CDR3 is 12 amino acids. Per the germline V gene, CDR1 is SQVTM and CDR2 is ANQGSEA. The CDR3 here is CSVAEGLGGYTF. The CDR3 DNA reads TGCAGCGTTGCAGAGGGTTTAGGTGGCTACACCTTC.

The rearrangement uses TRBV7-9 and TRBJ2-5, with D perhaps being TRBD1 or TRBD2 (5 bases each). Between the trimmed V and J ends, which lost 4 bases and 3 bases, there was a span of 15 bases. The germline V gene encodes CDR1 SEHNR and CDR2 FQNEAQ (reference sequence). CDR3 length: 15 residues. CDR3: CASSSGRGGEETQYF. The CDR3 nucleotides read TGTGCCAGCAGCTCCGGACGGGGCGGCGAAGAGACCCAGTACTTC.

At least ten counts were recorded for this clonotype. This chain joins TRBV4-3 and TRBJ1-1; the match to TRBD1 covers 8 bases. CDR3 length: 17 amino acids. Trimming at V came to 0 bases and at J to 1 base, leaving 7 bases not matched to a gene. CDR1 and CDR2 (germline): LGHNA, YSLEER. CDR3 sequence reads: CASSQEFPGQENTEAFF. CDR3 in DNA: TGCGCCAGCAGCCAAGAGTTCCCGGGACAGGAGAACACTGAAGCTTTCTTT.

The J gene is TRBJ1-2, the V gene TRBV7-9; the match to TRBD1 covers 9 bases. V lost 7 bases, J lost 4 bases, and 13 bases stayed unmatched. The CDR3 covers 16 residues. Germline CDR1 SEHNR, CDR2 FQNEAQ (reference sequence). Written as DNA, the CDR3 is TGTGCCAGCATCACCGGGACAGGGTTCCTACCCTATGGCTACACCTTC. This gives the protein CASITGTGFLPYGYTF.

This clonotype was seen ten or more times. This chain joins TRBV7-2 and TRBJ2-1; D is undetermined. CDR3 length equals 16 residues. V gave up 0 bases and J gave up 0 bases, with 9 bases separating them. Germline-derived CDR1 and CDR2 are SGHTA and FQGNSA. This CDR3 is CASSLAGSSSYNEQFF. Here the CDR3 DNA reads TGTGCCAGCAGCTTAGCGGGATCTAGCTCCTACAATGAGCAGTTCTTC.

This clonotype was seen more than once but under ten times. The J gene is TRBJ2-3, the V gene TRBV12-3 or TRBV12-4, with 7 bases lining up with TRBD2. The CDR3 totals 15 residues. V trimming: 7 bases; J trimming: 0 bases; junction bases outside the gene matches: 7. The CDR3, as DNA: TGTGCCAGCAAATTTGGGGACTATAGCACAGATACGCAGTATTTT. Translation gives CASKFGDYSTDTQYF.

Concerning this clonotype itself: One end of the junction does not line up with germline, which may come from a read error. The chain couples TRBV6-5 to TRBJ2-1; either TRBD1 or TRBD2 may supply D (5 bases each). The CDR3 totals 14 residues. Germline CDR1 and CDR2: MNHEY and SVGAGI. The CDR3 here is CPSSDRDGYNEQFF. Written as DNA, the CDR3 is TGTCCCAGCAGTGACCGGGACGGGTACAATGAGCAGTTCTTC.

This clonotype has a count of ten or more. The CDR3 reads CASSLVALAVKNQETQYF. For the CDR3, the DNA is TGTGCCAGCAGCTTAGTAGCGCTAGCGGTCAAAAATCAGGAGACCCAGTACTTC. This sequence joins TRBV7-2 and TRBJ2-5, with TRBD2 matching over 7 bases. Per germline, CDR1 SGHTA and CDR2 FQGNSA. The ends lost 1 base at V and 5 bases at J; junction bases unmatched: 16. This CDR3 is 18 amino acids long.

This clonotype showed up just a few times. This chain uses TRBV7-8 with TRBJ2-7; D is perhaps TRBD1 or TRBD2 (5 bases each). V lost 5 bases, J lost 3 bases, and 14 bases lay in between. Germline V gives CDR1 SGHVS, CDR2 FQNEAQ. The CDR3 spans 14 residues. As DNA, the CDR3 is TGTGCCAGCAGCCACTCCGGGACCGACTACGAGCAGTACTTC. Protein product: CASSHSGTDYEQYF.

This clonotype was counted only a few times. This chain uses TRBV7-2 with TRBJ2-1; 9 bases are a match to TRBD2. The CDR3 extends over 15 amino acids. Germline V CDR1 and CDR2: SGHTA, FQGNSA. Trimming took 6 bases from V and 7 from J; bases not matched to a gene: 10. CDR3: CASSSLAGLGNEQFF. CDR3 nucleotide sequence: TGTGCCAGCAGTTCCCTAGCGGGATTAGGAAATGAGCAGTTCTTC.

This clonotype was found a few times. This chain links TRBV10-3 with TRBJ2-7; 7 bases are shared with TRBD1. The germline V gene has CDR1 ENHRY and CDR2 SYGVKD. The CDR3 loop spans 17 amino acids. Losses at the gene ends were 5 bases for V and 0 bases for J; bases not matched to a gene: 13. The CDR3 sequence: CAISTPNGQAGSYEQYF. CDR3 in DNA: TGTGCCATCAGTACGCCAAACGGACAGGCGGGCTCCTACGAGCAGTACTTC.